This entry lists 23 T cell receptor beta chains sequenced from one sample in a study of cytomegalovirus exposure and HLA in healthy donors listed by TCRdb under 2017. Receptors were amplified or captured by the immunoSEQ multiplex PCR assay. A mixture of 60 forward primers for TCR Vbeta segments and 13 reverse primers for TCR Jbeta segments was used in the multiplex PCR. Sourced from immuneACCESS, this table was stored by TCRdb with only in-frame sequences that have V and J called. A share of the clones is absent; for the studies checked, an unresolved V gene accounts for under half, and the remainder has no known explanation. This sample gives some 150,000 clones in total; more than 80% of them show up just once. Around 0.8% of the sample goes to the ten largest clones. The sequenced material came from PBMCs. These TCRs come from a woman in her late teens or twenties in good health and CMV-seronegative.

The V gene is TRBV29-1, the J gene TRBJ2-1; D remains ambiguous. CDR3 size: 12 residues. V was pared by 7 bases and J by 4 bases, with 11 bases between. Germline V gene data show CDR1 as SQVTM and CDR2 as ANQGSEA. CDR3 bases: TGCAGCGCCCCCTTCCAGTACAATGAGCAGTTCTTC. It yields the protein CSAPFQYNEQFF.

As concerns this clone: This sample also contains other DNA sequences that code for the same CDR3. The CDR3 coding sequence is TGTGCCAGCAGTTCAGGGGGCAATCAGCCCCAGCATTTT. This codes for CASSSGGNQPQHF. The chain joins TRBV28 to TRBJ1-5; possible D gene TRBD1, 6 bases. Germline V lookup: CDR1 MDHEN, CDR2 SYDVKM. This CDR3 is built from 13 residues. The germline V and J ends were trimmed by 4 bases and 2 bases, with 6 bases remaining between them.

The chain combines TRBV4-2 with TRBJ2-7; D gene unclear. CDR3 length: 13 amino acids. CDR1 LGHNA and CDR2 YNFKEQ come from the germline V gene. V dropped 0 bases and J dropped 3 bases, with 6 bases sitting between them. CDR3 loop: CASSQEAGYEQYF. The CDR3 nucleotides read TGTGCCAGCAGCCAAGAGGCAGGCTACGAGCAGTACTTC.

This clone was counted a few times. J is TRBJ2-5 and V is TRBV18; D is unclear. The CDR3 consists of 15 residues. V lost 4 bases to trimming and J lost 4 bases, with 16 bases between them. The germline CDR1 and CDR2 sequences are KGHSH and LQKENI. The CDR3 spells CASSLYGPPGETQYF. The CDR3 DNA is TGTGCCAGCTCACTTTACGGTCCTCCGGGAGAGACCCAGTACTTC.

This clone was seen a single time. This chain connects TRBV4-3 to TRBJ2-3; 8 positions match TRBD1. The germline V gene encodes CDR1 LGHNA and CDR2 YSLEER. J lost 7 bases, V lost 0 bases, and 6 bases had no gene match. The CDR3 is 15 residues long. The CDR3 DNA is TGCGCCAGCAGCCAAGAGTACGGACAGGGACATACGCAGTATTTT. It is translated as CASSQEYGQGHTQYF.

V usage is TRBV10-3 and J usage is TRBJ2-2; 8 nucleotides align to TRBD2. The CDR3 loop spans 16 amino acids. J lost 4 bases, V lost 3 bases, and 7 bases had no gene match. Germline V gene sequence: CDR1 ENHRY, CDR2 SYGVKD. CDR3 nucleotide sequence: TGTGCCATCAGTGAACAAATAGCGGGAAGCACCGGGGAGCTGTTTTTT. This encodes CAISEQIAGSTGELFF.

V usage is TRBV18 and J usage is TRBJ2-4, with D tentatively TRBD1 (5 bases). The CDR3 contains 15 residues. Germline-derived CDR1 and CDR2 are KGHSH and LQKENI. V was pared by 3 bases and J by 2 bases, with 11 bases between. The CDR3 here is CASSPLQGPKNIQYF. The CDR3 DNA is TGTGCCAGCTCACCCCTGCAGGGCCCCAAAAACATTCAGTACTTC. The complete variable domain, with remaining parts taken from reference TRBV18 and TRBJ2-4, reads NAGVMQNPRHLVRRRGQEARLRCSPMKGHSHVYWYRQLPEEGLKFMVYLQKENIIDESGMPKERFSAEFPKEGPSILRIQQVVRGDSAAYFCASSPLQGPKNIQYFGAGTRLSVL.

V usage is TRBV7-8 and J usage is TRBJ2-1, with D maybe TRBD2 (6 bases). Germline CDR1 and CDR2: SGHVS and FQNEAQ. CDR3 length: 17 residues. Trimming removed 5 bases at V and 1 base at J, with 18 bases between. In DNA form, the CDR3 reads TGTGCCAGCAGCAGACGGAGGGCCCTTAGGTCCTACAATGAGCAGTTCTTC. This translates into CASSRRRALRSYNEQFF.

The V gene is TRBV6-1, the J gene TRBJ2-1, with TRBD2 matching over 9 bases. Trimming cost V 4 bases and J 11 bases; bases outside gene matches: 12. The germline V gene has CDR1 MNHNS and CDR2 SASEGT. CDR3 length: 15 residues. CDR3 loop: CASSAGREGRGKQFF. Written as DNA, the CDR3 is TGTGCCAGCAGTGCGGGGCGGGAGGGCCGAGGCAAGCAGTTCTTC.

The sample holds one count of this clone. This rearrangement joins TRBV30 to TRBJ1-1, with 7 bases aligning to TRBD1. The V gene end was trimmed by 0 bases and the J gene end by 2 bases; junction bases not matched to a gene: 9. Germline loops: CDR1 GTSNPN, CDR2 SVGIG (reference sequence). CDR3 size: 16 residues. CDR3 nucleotide sequence: TGTGCCTGGAGTGTACCGACAGGGAGAGGAAACACTGAAGCTTTCTTT. Its translation: CAWSVPTGRGNTEAFF.

The chain uses TRBV2 and TRBJ2-7; tentative D call: TRBD1 (5 bases). V shed 3 bases and J shed 0 bases, with 9 bases lying between them. Looked up from germline, CDR1 is SNHLY and CDR2 is FYNNEI. CDR3 size: 14 residues. Here the CDR3 DNA reads TGTGCCAGCAGTGACTACAGGAGCTCCTACGAGCAGTACTTC. This translates into CASSDYRSSYEQYF.

The gene calls are TRBV13 and TRBJ2-1; maybe TRBD2 (6 bases). The CDR3 contains 14 residues. The germline V and J ends were trimmed by 5 bases and 8 bases, with 16 bases remaining between them. Per the germline V gene, CDR1 is PRHDT and CDR2 is FYEKMQ (reference sequence). This chain's CDR3 is CASSPPRREHEQFF. CDR3 nucleotides: TGTGCCAGCAGCCCCCCCAGGAGGGAGCATGAGCAGTTCTTC.

Comment on this clone: A junction end diverges from the germline sequence, so it may reflect a read error. The chain carries TRBV20-1 and TRBJ2-5, with D unclear. Near its end, the DNA agrees better with TRBJ2-7, so the J call may be wrong. The CDR3 runs 10 residues. The germline V gene has CDR1 DFQATT and CDR2 SNEGSKA (reference sequence). Here the CDR3 reads CSARGYEQYF. CDR3 nucleotide sequence: TGCAGTGCAAGAGGCTACGAGCAGTACTTC.

This clone was counted between two and nine times. The chain uses TRBV28 and TRBJ2-7; D is possibly TRBD2 (6 bases). CDR3 length: 15 residues. V was cut by 3 bases and J by 2 bases, with 14 bases left in between. Germline V CDR1 and CDR2: MDHEN, SYDVKM. DNA for the CDR3: TGTGCCAGCAGTTTCTTCTTCGGGAGCGCCTACGAGCAGTACTTC. Its translation is CASSFFFGSAYEQYF.

The rearrangement joins TRBV5-1 to TRBJ2-6; 13 positions agree with TRBD2. CDR3 length: 18 residues. Unmatched junction bases numbered 5, after V lost 0 bases and J lost 5 bases. Germline V gene data show CDR1 as SGHRS and CDR2 as YFSETQ. Here the CDR3 DNA reads TGCGCCAGCAGCTTGGGAACTAGCGGGGGGGGTAGGGCCAACGTCCTGACTTTC. Its protein product is CASSLGTSGGGRANVLTF.

Only one count was recorded for this clone. V gene TRBV6-5 combines with J gene TRBJ2-7; 7 nucleotides align to TRBD1. CDR3 length: 15 amino acids. V lost 8 bases, J lost 1 base, and 11 bases stayed unmatched. In germline, CDR1 is MNHEY, CDR2 SVGAGI. This chain's CDR3 is CASRFRYRGSYEQYF. The CDR3 coding sequence is TGTGCCAGCCGATTCCGATACAGGGGTTCCTACGAGCAGTACTTC.

CDR3 nucleotide sequence: TGTGCCTGGAGTGTAGAGGGTGCAGATAACAATCAGCCCCAGCATTTT. It yields the protein CAWSVEGADNNQPQHF. The chain links TRBV30 to TRBJ1-5; no clear D. Germline V lookup: CDR1 GTSNPN, CDR2 SVGIG (reference sequence). The germline V and J ends were trimmed by 0 bases and 3 bases, with 15 bases remaining between them. The CDR3 has 16 residues.

The chain links TRBV5-1 to TRBJ1-2; 7 bases match TRBD1. CDR3 length equals 14 residues. Trimming cost V 1 base and J 5 bases; bases outside gene matches: 5. CDR1 is SGHRS and CDR2 is YFSETQ in the germline V gene. The CDR3 nucleotides read TGCGCCAGCAGCTTGCAGGGGGTCGAATATGGCTACACCTTC. It is translated as CASSLQGVEYGYTF.

The sample holds a few counts of this clone. V gene TRBV29-1 combines with J gene TRBJ2-5; 8 bases fit TRBD1. Losses at the gene ends were 7 bases for V and 2 bases for J; bases not matched to a gene: 6. Looked up from germline, CDR1 is SQVTM and CDR2 is ANQGSEA. This CDR3 spans 13 amino acids. CDR3 sequence (DNA): TGCAGCGGCCGGGACAGGATTCAAGAGACCCAGTACTTC. It specifies CSGRDRIQETQYF.

This clone was observed a few times. This chain uses TRBV4-3 with TRBJ2-3; 8 nucleotides match TRBD1. CDR3 size: 16 residues. CDR1 is LGHNA and CDR2 is YSLEER in the germline V gene. The J segment lost 3 bases and the V segment lost 1 base, leaving 6 bases of the junction unmatched. The CDR3 sequence: CASSQAATGVTDTQYF. The DNA for the CDR3 is TGCGCCAGCAGCCAAGCGGCGACAGGGGTTACAGATACGCAGTATTTT.

A few counts support this clone. The V call is TRBV5-5, the J call TRBJ2-7, with 12 bases fitting TRBD2. The CDR3 is 20 amino acids. J lost 0 bases, V lost 0 bases, and 13 bases had no gene match. The germline V gene encodes CDR1 SGHKS and CDR2 YYEKEE (reference sequence). CDR3 coding DNA: TGTGCCAGCAGCTTGGACAGGGGGCTAGCGGGAGGGAGGAGCTCCTACGAGCAGTACTTC. Protein product: CASSLDRGLAGGRSSYEQYF.

The V call is TRBV5-1, the J call TRBJ1-1; TRBD1 might be the D (6 bases). The CDR3 totals 14 residues. V lost 4 bases and J lost 1, with 11 bases in between. CDR1 is SGHRS, CDR2 YFSETQ, per germline. The CDR3 loop reads CASSAGVWNTEAFF. CDR3 bases: TGCGCCAGCAGCGCAGGGGTTTGGAACACTGAAGCTTTCTTT.

The chain joins TRBV10-1 to TRBJ2-7, with 8 nucleotides matching TRBD1. J was trimmed by 5 bases and V by 2 bases; bases with no gene match: 2. Germline CDR1 and CDR2: WNHNN and SYGVQD (reference sequence). The CDR3 spans 13 residues. CDR3 in DNA: TGCGCCAGCAGTGAGACGGACAGGGACGAGCAGTACTTC. Its translation is CASSETDRDEQYF.